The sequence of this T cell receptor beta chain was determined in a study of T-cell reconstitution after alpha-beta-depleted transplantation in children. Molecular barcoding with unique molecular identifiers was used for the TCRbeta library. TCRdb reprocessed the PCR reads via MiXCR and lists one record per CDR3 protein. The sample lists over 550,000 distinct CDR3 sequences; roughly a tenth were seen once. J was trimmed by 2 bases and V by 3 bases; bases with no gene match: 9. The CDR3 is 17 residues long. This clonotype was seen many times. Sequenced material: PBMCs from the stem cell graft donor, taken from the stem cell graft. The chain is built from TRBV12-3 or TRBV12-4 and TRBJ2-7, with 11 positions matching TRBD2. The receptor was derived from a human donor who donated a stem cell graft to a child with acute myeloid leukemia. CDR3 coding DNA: TGTGCCAGCAGTTTTCTAGCGGGAGGCTTAAATCCCTACGAGCAGTACTTC. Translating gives CASSFLAGGLNPYEQYF.